What follows are 25 T cell receptor beta chains derived from one specimen sequenced in a study of monozygotic twins with inflammatory bowel disease. TCRdb re-called the 5' RACE reads, yielding one record per CDR3 amino acid sequence without DNA. The repertoire table contains around 200,000 distinct CDR3 sequences. Material for sequencing was blood. These TCRs come from a human donor with ulcerative colitis or Crohn's disease, or a healthy co-twin of an affected twin (not recorded which).

This chain links TRBV12-3 or TRBV12-4 with TRBJ1-1; TCRdb calls TRBD1, which cannot be checked without DNA. The CDR3 runs 14 residues. CDR3 in amino acids: CASSDREVHTEAFF.

V and J are TRBV5-6 and TRBJ2-7; TCRdb's D gene call, TRBD1, goes unchecked for lack of DNA. The CDR3 loop spans 12 amino acids. CDR1 is SGHDT, CDR2 YYEEEE, per germline. The CDR3 spells CASSGGQPGLYF.

V gene TRBV7-6 combines with J gene TRBJ2-1; TCRdb names TRBD1, which stays unverified in the absence of DNA. Germline V gene sequence: CDR1 SGHVS, CDR2 FNYEAQ. The CDR3 covers 18 residues. The CDR3 sequence is CASSFLREQLRGVDEQFF.

This sequence joins TRBV7-8 and TRBJ1-4. This CDR3 comprises 15 residues. Germline CDR1 reads SGHVS; CDR2 reads FQNEAQ. CDR3 sequence reads: CASSPMAQSYEKLFF.

This rearrangement joins TRBV29-1 to TRBJ2-7; the TCRdb call, TRBD1, lacks DNA for checking. The CDR3 totals 18 residues. Germline values: CDR1 SQVTM, CDR2 ANQGSEA. The CDR3: CSAISIMDDRGVGYEQYF.

The chain uses TRBV27 and TRBJ2-6; TCRdb lists TRBD1, though no DNA is available to test this call. Per germline, CDR1 MNHEY and CDR2 SMNVEV (reference sequence). There are 17 residues in the CDR3. The CDR3 sequence is CASSPGTGRPGANVLTF. The variable domain in full, with the rest retrieved from reference TRBV27 and TRBJ2-6, is EAQVTQNPRYLITVTGKKLTVTCSQNMNHEYMSWYRQDPGLGLRQIYYSMNVEVTDKGDVPEGYKVSRKEKRNFPLILESPSPNQTSLYFCASSPGTGRPGANVLTFGAGSRLTVL.

This sequence joins TRBV5-1 and TRBJ2-1; lacking DNA, the TRBD1 call made by TCRdb goes unchecked. The CDR3 totals 16 residues. Germline CDR1 reads SGHRS; CDR2 reads YFSETQ. The chain's CDR3 is CASSLRGGGSYNEQFF.

This clonotype registers medium-sized by frequency. This chain uses TRBV7-2 with TRBJ2-3; TCRdb selects TRBD1, and the lack of DNA leaves this call unchecked. Germline CDR1 SGHTA, CDR2 FQGNSA. This CDR3 is 13 amino acids long. CDR3: CASSPKGAPTQYF.

The chain carries TRBV15 and TRBJ2-2; TCRdb indicates TRBD1, and absent DNA this call remains unverified. Germline V gene data show CDR1 as LNHNV and CDR2 as YYDKDF (reference sequence). The CDR3 contains 15 residues. The chain's CDR3 is CATSRARGPTGELFF.

This rearrangement joins TRBV4-1 to TRBJ2-1; TCRdb reports TRBD1, a call that lacks DNA to check it against. The CDR3 spans 19 residues. In germline, CDR1 is MGHRA, CDR2 YSYEKL. This CDR3 reads CASSQLGGIIRGSYNEQFF.

The rearrangement uses TRBV5-1 and TRBJ2-2. Germline CDR1 and CDR2: SGHRS and YFSETQ. This CDR3 is 16 amino acids long. The CDR3: CASSPAGQDNTGELFF.

V is TRBV5-1 and J is TRBJ1-1; TCRdb reports TRBD1, a call that lacks DNA to check it against. The germline V gene has CDR1 SGHRS and CDR2 YFSETQ. The CDR3 totals 14 residues. CDR3 in amino acids: CASSFAFQGTEAFF.

The rearrangement joins TRBV13 to TRBJ1-2; TCRdb reports TRBD1, a call that lacks DNA to check it against. The CDR3 runs to 14 residues. Germline-derived CDR1 and CDR2 are PRHDT and FYEKMQ (reference sequence). CDR3 sequence: CASSLIAGDYGYTF.

This rearrangement joins TRBV12-3 or TRBV12-4 to TRBJ2-3; TCRdb's assignment of TRBD2 cannot be checked, as there is no DNA. CDR3 length: 16 amino acids. The CDR3 loop reads CASSSLETRGTDTQYF.

The CDR3 is CASAPGPTWGEQFF. The V gene is TRBV6-1, the J gene TRBJ2-1; lacking DNA, the TRBD1 call made by TCRdb goes unchecked. The CDR3 has 14 amino acids. CDR1 and CDR2 (germline): MNHNS, SASEGT.

The chain links TRBV5-1 to TRBJ1-2. CDR1 SGHRS and CDR2 YFSETQ come from the germline V gene. This CDR3 comprises 14 residues. The CDR3 sequence: CASSLVFGNYGYTF.

The CDR3 reads CASSIDRRQSNEQFF. This sequence joins TRBV19 and TRBJ2-1; the D call from TCRdb, TRBD1, cannot be confirmed without DNA. The CDR3 is 15 amino acids. Germline-derived CDR1 and CDR2 are LNHDA and SQIVND (reference sequence).

The chain is built from TRBV12-3 or TRBV12-4 and TRBJ2-1. CDR3 length: 13 residues. This CDR3 is CASSLPMVNEQFF.

This chain's CDR3 is CASSRPDRGNQPQHF. V is TRBV5-6 and J is TRBJ1-5; TCRdb returns TRBD1, unconfirmable since there is no DNA. Germline V CDR1 and CDR2: SGHDT, YYEEEE. The CDR3 has 15 residues.

V usage is TRBV2 and J usage is TRBJ1-1. Germline V CDR1 and CDR2: SNHLY, FYNNEI. The CDR3 is made up of 12 amino acids. CDR3 in amino acids: CASPGPNTEAFF. Full variable domain (missing parts from reference TRBV2 and TRBJ1-1): EPEVTQTPSHQVTQMGQEVILRCVPISNHLYFYWYRQILGQKVEFLVSFYNNEISEKSEIFDDQFSVERPDGSNFTLKIRSTKLEDSAMYFCASPGPNTEAFFGQGTRLTVV.

The chain carries TRBV6-6 and TRBJ1-2. The CDR3 loop spans 13 amino acids. Germline V lookup: CDR1 MNHNY, CDR2 SVGAGI (reference sequence). This CDR3 is CASSPSRSGGYTF.

CDR3 sequence: CASSPYRPQSTDTQYF. The chain combines TRBV6-1 with TRBJ2-3; TCRdb's D call, TRBD1, is unchecked because there is no DNA. This CDR3 comprises 16 residues. CDR1 MNHNS and CDR2 SASEGT come from the germline V gene.

The chain couples TRBV20-1 to TRBJ2-4. The CDR3 sequence is 13 residues long. Germline V gene data show CDR1 as DFQATT and CDR2 as SNEGSKA (reference sequence). The CDR3 is CSAHSDAKNIQYF.

J is TRBJ2-1 and V is TRBV14. Germline assignment: CDR1 SGHDN and CDR2 FVKESK. The CDR3 totals 15 residues. CDR3 sequence reads: CASSPRAGSYNEQFF.

The chain has TRBV12-3 or TRBV12-4 and TRBJ2-7; TCRdb's assignment of TRBD1 cannot be checked, as there is no DNA. The CDR3 is made up of 14 amino acids. The CDR3 loop reads CASSLGVGRYEQYF.